One T cell receptor beta chain is described in this entry. With 0 bases clipped from V and 7 bases from J, the junction kept 5 bases outside the gene matches. This CDR3 spans 15 amino acids. Germline-derived CDR1 and CDR2 are MGHDK and SYGVNS. This entry comes from a study of technical replicates of blood from several donors. The assay was immunoSEQ multiplex PCR, and TCRdb's table has in-frame clones only and misses some. The table has about 62,000 clones, more than 95% seen once. The chain recombines TRBV25-1 with TRBJ2-1; 8 nucleotides align to TRBD1. The TCR comes from a human donor in good health. Material for sequencing was T cells isolated from PBMCs. CDR3 nucleotide sequence: TGTGCCAGCAGTGAATATATCCAGGGGGCTAATGAGCAGTTCTTC. It yields the protein CASSEYIQGANEQFF. The complete variable domain, with remaining parts taken from reference TRBV25-1 and TRBJ2-1, reads EADIYQTPRYLVIGTGKKITLECSQTMGHDKMYWYQQDPGMELHLIHYSYGVNSTEKGDLSSESTVSRIRTEHFPLTLESARPSHTSQYLCASSEYIQGANEQFFGPGTRLTVL.